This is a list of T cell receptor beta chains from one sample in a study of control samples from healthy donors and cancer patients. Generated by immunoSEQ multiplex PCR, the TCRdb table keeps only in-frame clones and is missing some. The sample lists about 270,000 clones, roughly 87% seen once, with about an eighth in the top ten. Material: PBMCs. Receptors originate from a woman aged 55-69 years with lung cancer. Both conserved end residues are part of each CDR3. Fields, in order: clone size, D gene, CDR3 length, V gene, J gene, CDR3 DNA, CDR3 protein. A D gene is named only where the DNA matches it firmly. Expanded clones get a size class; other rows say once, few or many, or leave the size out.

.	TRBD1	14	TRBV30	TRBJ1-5	TGTGCCTGGTCCCCAGGGGGGGGCAATCAGCCCCAGCATTTT	CAWSPGGGNQPQHF
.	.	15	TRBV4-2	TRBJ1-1	TGTGCCAGCAGCCAAGATAGGGACCAAAGGACTGAAGCTTTCTTT	CASSQDRDQRTEAFF
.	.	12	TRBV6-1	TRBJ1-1	TGTGCCAGCAGTGAAACGGGGGTTGAAGCTTTCTTT	CASSETGVEAFF
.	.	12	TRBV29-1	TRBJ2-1	TGCAGCGTTGAAAGGACTTACAATGAGCAGTTCTTC	CSVERTYNEQFF
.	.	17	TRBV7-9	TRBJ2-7	TGTGCCAGCAGCGGGGGGGGGCTAGCGGACCTGTTTTACGAGCAGTACTTC	CASSGGGLADLFYEQYF
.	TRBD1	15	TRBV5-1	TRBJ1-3	TGCGCCAGCAGCTTGGATAGGGGGCTTGGAAACACCATATATTTT	CASSLDRGLGNTIYF
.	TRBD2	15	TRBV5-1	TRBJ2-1	TGCGCCAGCAGGTCGAGCGGGAGCTCCTACAATGAGCAGTTCTTC	CASRSSGSSYNEQFF
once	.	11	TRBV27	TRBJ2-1	TGTGCCAGCAGGGAGTACAATGAGCAGTTCTTC	CASREYNEQFF
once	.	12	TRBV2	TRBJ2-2	TGTGCCAGCTCACAGAACACCGGGGAGCTGTTTTTT	CASSQNTGELFF
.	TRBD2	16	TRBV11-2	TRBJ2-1	TGTGCCAGCAGCTTTACTAGCGGGGGGGCCGTAAATGAGCAGTTCTTC	CASSFTSGGAVNEQFF
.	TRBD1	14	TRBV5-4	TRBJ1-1	TGTGCCAGCAGCTTGACAGGGGTGAACACTGAAGCTTTCTTT	CASSLTGVNTEAFF
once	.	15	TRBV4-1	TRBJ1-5	TGCGCCAGCAGCCAAGTGCAACAGGGCAGTCAGCCCCAGCATTTT	CASSQVQQGSQPQHF
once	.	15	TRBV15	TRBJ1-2	TGTGCCACCAGCAGAGAGGGAGGGGGGAACTATGGCTACACCTTC	CATSREGGGNYGYTF
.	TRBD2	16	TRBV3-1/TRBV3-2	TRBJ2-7	TGTGCCAGCAGCCCCAGCCTAGCGGAGGGATTCTACGAGCAGTACTTC	CASSPSLAEGFYEQYF
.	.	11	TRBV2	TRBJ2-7	TGTGCCAGCAGTAGTACAGACGAGCAGTACTTC	CASSSTDEQYF
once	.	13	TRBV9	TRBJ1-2	TGTGCCAGCAGCGTGACAACGGGCTATGGCTACACCTTC	CASSVTTGYGYTF
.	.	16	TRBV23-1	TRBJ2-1	TGCGCCAGCAGTCAAGTAAACCCATTTGCGGGCAATGAGCAGTTCTTC	CASSQVNPFAGNEQFF
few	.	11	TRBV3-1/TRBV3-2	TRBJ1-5	TGTGCCAGCAGCGACAATCAGCCCCAGCATTTT	CASSDNQPQHF
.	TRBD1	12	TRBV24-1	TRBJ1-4	TGTGCATACAGGGGGCGGTTCGAAAAACTGTTTTTT	CAYRGRFEKLFF
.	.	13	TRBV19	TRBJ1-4	TGTGCCAGTAGTCCCCGCACAGTAGAAAAACTGTTTTTT	CASSPRTVEKLFF
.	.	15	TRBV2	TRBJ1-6	TGTGCCAGCAGTGAACAAGCCAGGGGTGGTTCACCCCTCCACTTT	CASSEQARGGSPLHF
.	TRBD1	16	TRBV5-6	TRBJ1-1	TGTGCCAGCAGCCTACCGGGACAGCGGGGGAACACTGAAGCTTTCTTT	CASSLPGQRGNTEAFF
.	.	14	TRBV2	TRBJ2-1	TGTGCCAGCAGTGATGGGAGCTCCTACAATGAGCAGTTCTTC	CASSDGSSYNEQFF
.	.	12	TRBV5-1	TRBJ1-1	TGCGCCAGCAGCCCGGAAGGGACTGAAGCTTTCTTT	CASSPEGTEAFF
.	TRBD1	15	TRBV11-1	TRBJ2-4	TGTGCCAGCAGCCGCGCGGGACAGGGGACAAACATTCAGTACTTC	CASSRAGQGTNIQYF
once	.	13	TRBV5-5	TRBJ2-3	TGTGCCAGCAGCTTGCGTCCGGCAGATACGCAGTATTTT	CASSLRPADTQYF
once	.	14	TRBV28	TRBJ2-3	TGTGCCAGCAGTTTGGGCAGTGGCACAGATACGCAGTATTTT	CASSLGSGTDTQYF
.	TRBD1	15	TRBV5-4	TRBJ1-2	TGTGCCAGCAGTTCCGGGACAGGGGTAAACTATGGCTACACCTTC	CASSSGTGVNYGYTF
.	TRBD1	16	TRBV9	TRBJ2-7	TGTGCCAGCAGCGAGACCCCCGGACAGGTCGGCTACGAGCAGTACTTC	CASSETPGQVGYEQYF
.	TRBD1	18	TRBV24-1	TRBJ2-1	TGTGCCACCAGTGACCCCAATCCGGGACAGGGCTTTAGGAATGAGCAGTTCTTC	CATSDPNPGQGFRNEQFF
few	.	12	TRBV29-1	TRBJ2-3	TGCAGCGTTTCAGGGGGCACAGATACGCAGTATTTT	CSVSGGTDTQYF
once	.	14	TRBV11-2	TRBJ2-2	TGTGCCAGCAGCTCGGGGTGGAACACCGGGGAGCTGTTTTTT	CASSSGWNTGELFF
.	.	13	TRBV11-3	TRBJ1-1	TGTGCCAGCAGCTTAGATCTGGCAGCTGAAGCTTTCTTT	CASSLDLAAEAFF
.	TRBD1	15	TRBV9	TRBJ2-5	TGTGCCAGCAGCGCCGCAGGGGGCTTAGGAGAGACCCAGTACTTC	CASSAAGGLGETQYF
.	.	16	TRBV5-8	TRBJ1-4	TGTGCCAGCAGCTTAGCACTCACTGCAACTAATGAAAAACTGTTTTTT	CASSLALTATNEKLFF
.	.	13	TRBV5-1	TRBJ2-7	TGCGCCAGCAGCCCCGCCCCAAGGGACGAGCAGTACTTC	CASSPAPRDEQYF
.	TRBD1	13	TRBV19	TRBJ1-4	TGTGCCACCAGGGACAGGGGCAAAGAAAAACTGTTTTTT	CATRDRGKEKLFF
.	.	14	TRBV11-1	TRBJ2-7	TGTGCCAGCAGCTTACTTGACAACTCCTACGAGCAGTACTTC	CASSLLDNSYEQYF
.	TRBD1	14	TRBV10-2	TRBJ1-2	TGCGCCACCGAAACGGGACAGGGTAACTATGGCTACACCTTC	CATETGQGNYGYTF
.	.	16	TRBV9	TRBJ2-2	TGTGCCAGCAGCGTACCGAGGTCCTCTGGGGCCGGGGAGCTGTTTTTT	CASSVPRSSGAGELFF
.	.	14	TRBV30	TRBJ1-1	TGTGCCTGGACCCTCCTTGACAGCAACACTGAAGCTTTCTTT	CAWTLLDSNTEAFF
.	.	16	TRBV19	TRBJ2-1	TGTGCCAGTACCGCGGTCGACCGGGGCTTCTACAATGAGCAGTTCTTC	CASTAVDRGFYNEQFF